The clone carrying this T cell receptor beta chain has a count of ten or more. Its target is not known. The source material, RNA transcripts, was used to amplify TCR beta CDR3 regions. With the HTBI primer set, the TCR CDR3 went through a first round of RT-PCR. In TCRdb, the multiplex PCR reads were re-called with MiXCR into one record per CDR3 protein. The repertoire consists of approximately 520,000 distinct CDR3 sequences, with roughly a quarter occurring once and the leading ten covering over 9%. This sample was included in a study of T cells in Graves' hyperthyroidism and ophthalmopathy. In the study overall: At initial diagnosis, before any treatment had begun, peripheral blood was obtained. Regarding the study as a whole: Ophthalmopathy and stable hyperthyroidism were separated by a 13 V-J model. The model forecast ophthalmopathy, anticipating it by a median around 6.5 months before onset.

Material: blood. The receptor was derived from a woman aged 30 to 39 with Graves' ophthalmopathy.

Written as DNA, the CDR3 is TGTGCCAGCAGCTTGCGGGATCTAGCCAAAAACATTCAGTACTTC. Protein sequence: CASSLRDLAKNIQYF. The chain uses TRBV11-2 and TRBJ2-4, with D tentatively TRBD2 (6 bases). The germline CDR1 and CDR2 sequences are SGHAT and FQNNGV. This CDR3 comprises 15 residues. The V end lost 3 bases, the J end lost 0 bases, and 9 bases lay between the germline ends. The entire variable domain, with the rest obtained from reference TRBV11-2 and TRBJ2-4, is as follows: EAGVAQSPRYKIIEKRQSVAFWCNPISGHATLYWYQQILGQGPKLLIQFQNNGVVDDSQLPKDRFSAERLKGVDSTLKIQPAKLEDSAVYLCASSLRDLAKNIQYFGAGTRLSVL.